These 29 T cell receptor beta chains originate from one sample sequenced in a study of shared clonotypes between healthy human individuals. Cells designated naive CD8 were CD45RO-negative and were positively selected for CCR7, with terminally differentiated effector memory CD45RA+ cells excluded. Profiling relied on immunoSEQ multiplex PCR, and the TCRdb table lists in-frame clones only, not all of them. The sample gives around 600,000 clones, approximately 95% of which show up once; about 0.11% is in the top ten. The source material was naive CD8+ T cells sorted from blood. These receptors all come from a woman aged 25 to 39 in good health.

In the case of this clone: At the DNA level, this CDR3 is encoded by other sequences in the same sample as well. The chain has TRBV27 and TRBJ2-7, with TRBD2 identical over 7 bases. The CDR3 extends over 13 amino acids. Looked up from germline, CDR1 is MNHEY and CDR2 is SMNVEV (reference sequence). V trimming: 6 bases; J trimming: 2 bases; junction bases outside the gene matches: 4. CDR3 in amino acids: CASSSGRTYEQYF. The CDR3 nucleotides are TGTGCCAGCAGCTCCGGGAGGACCTACGAGCAGTACTTC.

The chain carries TRBV5-4 and TRBJ2-7, with TRBD2 matching 14 bases. The germline V gene encodes CDR1 SGHNT and CDR2 YYREEE (reference sequence). This CDR3 comprises 15 residues. Germline trimming cut 4 bases from V and 5 bases from J; bases unmatched to any gene: 5. CDR3 loop: CASSPTGLAGDEQYF. CDR3 sequence (DNA): TGTGCCAGCAGCCCAACGGGACTAGCGGGAGACGAGCAGTACTTC. Full variable domain (missing parts from reference TRBV5-4 and TRBJ2-7): ETGVTQSPTHLIKTRGQQVTLRCSSQSGHNTVSWYQQALGQGPQFIFQYYREEENGRGNFPPRFSGLQFPNYSSELNVNALELDDSALYLCASSPTGLAGDEQYFGPGTRLTVT.

V is TRBV13 and J is TRBJ1-1; D unresolved. This CDR3 is built from 15 residues. Germline loops: CDR1 PRHDT, CDR2 FYEKMQ (reference sequence). V was pared by 5 bases and J by 1 base, with 14 bases between. The CDR3 DNA is TGTGCCAGCAGCCCTCCCCTCCGACGGAACACTGAAGCTTTCTTT. Protein product: CASSPPLRRNTEAFF.

V is TRBV4-1 and J is TRBJ2-1, with TRBD2 matching over 7 bases. With 3 bases clipped from V and 5 bases from J, the junction kept 7 bases outside the gene matches. The length of the CDR3 is 15 residues. Germline values: CDR1 MGHRA, CDR2 YSYEKL. CDR3 DNA: TGCGCCAGCAGCCATCCGGGGGGAGGGGACAATGAGCAGTTCTTC. Protein sequence: CASSHPGGGDNEQFF.

The rearrangement uses TRBV6-1 and TRBJ1-1, with 7 bases aligning to TRBD1. V dropped 2 bases and J dropped 8; count of bases not matched to a gene: 11. The germline V gene encodes CDR1 MNHNS and CDR2 SASEGT. This CDR3 has 15 amino acids. The CDR3 sequence is CASSELTTGTVEAFF. As DNA, the CDR3 is TGTGCCAGCAGTGAACTAACCACCGGGACAGTGGAAGCTTTCTTT.

The chain couples TRBV21-1 to TRBJ2-7; the table's TRBD1 call for D was not verified on the DNA. TRBV21-1 is shown as a pseudogene. The CDR3 is 14 amino acids. The CDR3 region has the DNA TGTGCCAGCACGAAGGGGGACCGAGTAGGGGAGCAGTACTTC. It encodes CASTKGDRVGEQYF.

This clone was detected a few times. CDR3 amino acids: CASTATGISNQPQHF. CDR3 DNA: TGTGCCAGTACGGCCACAGGGATTAGCAATCAGCCCCAGCATTTT. The chain combines TRBV19 with TRBJ1-5; a weak D match, TRBD1 (6 bases). This CDR3 spans 15 amino acids. Per the germline V gene, CDR1 is LNHDA and CDR2 is SQIVND (reference sequence). Trimming cost V 7 bases and J 0 bases, with 13 bases left between them.

The rearrangement links TRBV15 to TRBJ1-5; a weak D match, TRBD1 (6 bases). V was pared by 2 bases and J by 3 bases, with 11 bases between. The CDR3 consists of 15 residues. Germline V gives CDR1 LNHNV, CDR2 YYDKDF (reference sequence). Here the CDR3 DNA reads TGTGCCACCAGCAGAACCAGGGGATCCAATCAGCCCCAGCATTTT. Protein: CATSRTRGSNQPQHF. Full variable domain (rest looked up from reference TRBV15 and TRBJ1-5): DAMVIQNPRYQVTQFGKPVTLSCSQTLNHNVMYWYQQKSSQAPKLLFHYYDKDFNNEADTPDNFQSRRPNTSFCFLDIRSPGLGDTAMYLCATSRTRGSNQPQHFGDGTRLSIL.

The genes are TRBV7-2 and TRBJ2-5, with TRBD2 as a possible D gene (5 bases). This CDR3 region has 13 residues. Germline V gives CDR1 SGHTA, CDR2 FQGNSA. Trimming left V 1 base short and J 6 bases short, with 9 bases between. The CDR3 is CASSLGGLQTQYF. DNA for the CDR3: TGTGCCAGCAGCTTAGGAGGGTTGCAGACCCAGTACTTC.

The chain employs TRBV19 and TRBJ2-1; 14 nucleotides align to TRBD2. The germline gives CDR1 LNHDA, CDR2 SQIVND (reference sequence). This CDR3 comprises 15 residues. V was pared by 1 base and J by 7 bases, with 0 bases of the junction left unmatched. The CDR3 loop reads CASSIGTSGRNEQFF. The CDR3, as DNA: TGTGCCAGTAGTATAGGGACTAGCGGGAGGAATGAGCAGTTCTTC.

The chain has TRBV21-1 and TRBJ2-7. TRBV21-1 is reported as a pseudogene. CDR3 length equals 15 residues. CDR3 coding DNA: TGTGCCAGCAGCATGGGGGGCAGGTTCTCCTACGAGCAGTACTTC. Encoded protein: CASSMGGRFSYEQYF.

The J gene is TRBJ2-7, the V gene TRBV6-1; possible D gene TRBD1, 6 bases. The V gene lost 11 bases and the J gene lost 1 base, with 15 bases spanning the gap. This CDR3 has 13 residues. Germline V gene lookup returns CDR1 MNHNS and CDR2 SASEGT. The CDR3 reads CASTPGVSYEQYF. CDR3 bases: TGTGCCTCAACCCCAGGGGTATCCTACGAGCAGTACTTC.

The V and J genes are TRBV4-1 and TRBJ1-2; 9 bases line up with TRBD1. V lost 0 bases and J lost 6; bases outside the gene matches: 14. The CDR3 runs 18 residues. The germline V gene has CDR1 MGHRA and CDR2 YSYEKL. Here the CDR3 DNA reads TGCGCCAGCAGCCAAGATTGGGGGACCGGGACAGGGTTTCATGGCTACACCTTC. Protein: CASSQDWGTGTGFHGYTF.

The chain is built from TRBV9 and TRBJ2-5; TRBD2 aligns across 8 bases. The CDR3 extends over 15 amino acids. CDR1 is SGDLS and CDR2 is YYNGEE in the germline V gene. Germline trimming cut 3 bases from V and 1 base from J; bases unmatched to any gene: 5. The CDR3 here is CASSASGTSQETQYF. The CDR3 DNA follows: TGTGCCAGCAGCGCCTCCGGGACTAGCCAAGAGACCCAGTACTTC.

The chain uses TRBV7-8 and TRBJ2-7, with 8 positions matching TRBD1. CDR3 length equals 15 residues. Germline values: CDR1 SGHVS, CDR2 FQNEAQ. Trimming removed 3 bases from V and 2 bases from J; junction bases left unmatched: 6. The CDR3 here is CASSFGQGRAYEQYF. The CDR3 nucleotides are TGTGCCAGCAGCTTTGGACAGGGACGGGCCTACGAGCAGTACTTC.

The CDR3 DNA reads as TGTGCCAGCAGTTTAGCCGAAAGCTCCTACGAGCAGTACTTC. Translating gives CASSLAESSYEQYF. The chain combines TRBV28 with TRBJ2-5; D uncertain. The J call may be mistaken, given a closer DNA end match to TRBJ2-7. This CDR3 has 14 residues. The germline CDR1 and CDR2 sequences are MDHEN and SYDVKM.

About this clone itself: Different DNA sequences within this sample yield the same CDR3. This rearrangement joins TRBV30 to TRBJ2-2; no clear D gene. The V end lost 2 bases, the J end lost 6 bases, and 7 bases lay between the germline ends. The CDR3 is 12 residues long. Germline assignment: CDR1 GTSNPN and CDR2 SVGIG (reference sequence). Here the CDR3 DNA reads TGTGCCTGGAGTCTGGGTTCCGGGGAGCTGTTTTTT. This gives the protein CAWSLGSGELFF.

The chain uses TRBV6-1 and TRBJ2-2; TRBD2 might be the D (6 bases). There are 15 residues in the CDR3. CDR1 is MNHNS, CDR2 SASEGT, per germline. V lost 6 bases and J 0 bases, leaving 11 bases between the germline ends. CDR3 DNA: TGTGCCAGCAGGACTAGGCATTCGAACACCGGGGAGCTGTTTTTT. Its protein product is CASRTRHSNTGELFF.

The chain uses TRBV10-3 and TRBJ2-7, with TRBD2 identical over 14 bases. After removal of 2 bases from V and 12 bases from J, the junction contained 3 bases not matched to a gene. Germline V gives CDR1 ENHRY, CDR2 SYGVKD. The CDR3 sequence is 13 residues long. In DNA, the CDR3 is TGTGCCATCAGTGAGGGGACTAGCGGGAGTTGGTACTTC. This translates into CAISEGTSGSWYF.

To note about this clone: The germline gene is not matched at one end of the junction; a read error may be the cause. The gene calls are TRBV7-7 and TRBJ2-7; 10 nucleotides match TRBD2. This CDR3 contains 13 residues. Looked up from germline, CDR1 is SSHAT and CDR2 is FNYEAQ (reference sequence). In DNA, the CDR3 is TGTGCCAGCAGCGTAGCGGGAGGCTACGAGCAGTACTTC. The encoded protein is CASSVAGGYEQYF.

The rearrangement links TRBV27 to TRBJ2-3; TRBD2 might be the D (6 bases). This CDR3 comprises 15 residues. V was shortened by 2 bases and J by 1 base, with 10 bases between the two germline ends. Germline CDR1 reads MNHEY; CDR2 reads SMNVEV (reference sequence). The CDR3 DNA is TGTGCCAGCAGTTTACCGGGGGTGGGCACAGATACGCAGTATTTT. Translated: CASSLPGVGTDTQYF.

The rearrangement joins TRBV10-2 to TRBJ2-7, with D perhaps being TRBD1 or TRBD2 (5 bases each). The CDR3 consists of 13 residues. Germline V gene sequence: CDR1 WSHSY, CDR2 SAAADI. With 2 bases removed from V and 2 bases from J, the gap between germline ends came to 7 bases. The CDR3: CASSEGGPYEQYF. DNA of the CDR3: TGCGCCAGCAGTGAGGGGGGACCCTACGAGCAGTACTTC.

This clone appeared a few times. Other DNA sequences from this sample encode an identical CDR3 as well. V is TRBV27 and J is TRBJ2-7; D unclear. V lost 3 bases and J lost 4, with 4 bases in between. The length of the CDR3 is 11 residues. Germline V lookup: CDR1 MNHEY, CDR2 SMNVEV (reference sequence). The CDR3 spells CASSFGYEQYF. CDR3 DNA sequence: TGTGCCAGCAGTTTCGGATACGAGCAGTACTTC.

The V gene is TRBV11-2, the J gene TRBJ2-7; D is unresolved. V was clipped by 5 bases and J by 6 bases, with 14 bases between them. The germline V gene encodes CDR1 SGHAT and CDR2 FQNNGV. CDR3 size: 13 residues. The CDR3 sequence is CASSPEYNVEQYF. The DNA for the CDR3 is TGTGCCAGCAGCCCTGAATACAATGTCGAGCAGTACTTC.

The chain carries TRBV27 and TRBJ2-1; possibly TRBD1 for D (6 bases). The V gene's germline CDR1 is MNHEY and CDR2 SMNVEV (reference sequence). V gave up 2 bases and J gave up 2 bases, with 10 bases separating them. The length of the CDR3 is 15 residues. CDR3 loop: CASSLLGQPYNEQFF. The DNA of the CDR3 is TGTGCCAGCAGTTTACTAGGACAGCCCTACAATGAGCAGTTCTTC.

As to this clone: The sample contains more than one DNA sequence encoding this CDR3. V is TRBV5-4 and J is TRBJ2-1; no clear D gene. V was trimmed by 1 base and J by 7 bases, leaving 3 bases between them. The CDR3 runs 11 residues. Germline-derived CDR1 and CDR2 are SGHNT and YYREEE (reference sequence). The CDR3 is CASSLYNEQFF. The CDR3 DNA follows: TGTGCCAGCAGCTTGTATAATGAGCAGTTCTTC.

This chain uses TRBV29-1 with TRBJ2-3; D may match TRBD1 or TRBD2 (5 bases each). Trimming removed 3 bases at V and 2 bases at J, with 15 bases between. CDR1 is SQVTM, CDR2 ANQGSEA, per germline. The CDR3 extends over 15 amino acids. The CDR3 region has the DNA TGCAGCGTTGAGCCCGGGACCGTCTTCACAGATACGCAGTATTTT. Translated: CSVEPGTVFTDTQYF.

The gene calls are TRBV27 and TRBJ2-2; D is unresolved. This CDR3 spans 16 amino acids. Germline values: CDR1 MNHEY, CDR2 SMNVEV (reference sequence). With 0 bases removed from V and 3 bases from J, the gap between germline ends came to 11 bases. The CDR3 bases are TGTGCCAGCAGTTTATCTCTTCGGACGGACACCGGGGAGCTGTTTTTT. Translation gives CASSLSLRTDTGELFF.

This chain joins TRBV6-4 and TRBJ2-2, with D possibly being TRBD1 (6 bases). This CDR3 has 14 residues. CDR1 and CDR2 (germline): MRHNA, SNTAGT. V dropped 7 bases and J dropped 2 bases, with 11 bases sitting between them. CDR3 in DNA: TGTGCCAGCACCCCGGGACACAACACCGGGGAGCTGTTTTTT. It is translated as CASTPGHNTGELFF.